A selection of T cell receptor beta chains follows, all from one sample in a study of OX40 agonist ivuxolimab in advanced cancers. Data came from immunoSEQ multiplex PCR; TCRdb stores just in-frame clones and leaves some out. The sample lists 60,000 to 80,000 clones; 80% to 85% were seen once. The source was CD4+ or CD8+ T cells sorted from blood, collected in a trial of the OX40 agonist ivuxolimab. Source of these receptors: an adult with an advanced solid tumor such as melanoma, head and neck, liver or kidney cancer. Both conserved end residues are trimmed from each CDR3. For some rows the clone size is stated as once, few or many, or as a class when expanded; others skip it.

TRBV7-2,TRBJ1-1,-,ASSLTLGGNTEAF
TRBV5-1,TRBJ2-7,-,ASSLDPGIGYEQY
TRBV19,TRBJ2-3,-,ASSILTGTGSDTQY
TRBV4-3,TRBJ1-1,-,ASSQAGHTTEAF
TRBV7-8,TRBJ1-3,-,ASSPGGQGAGGNTIY
TRBV18,TRBJ1-1,-,ASSTGVAEAF
TRBV5-5,TRBJ2-5,-,ASSRWAETQY
TRBV5-1,TRBJ1-5,-,ASSLGSNQPQH
TRBV5-1,TRBJ1-1,-,ASSLGSMEDTEAF
TRBV18,TRBJ1-4,-,ASSPGTGNEKLF
TRBV7-3,TRBJ2-7,-,ASSDRYNEQY
TRBV5-1,TRBJ1-1,-,ASSLLGTDSTEAF
TRBV9,TRBJ2-5,-,ASSVGQQETQY
TRBV19,TRBJ1-2,-,ASTSIRRDRDGGYT
TRBV19,TRBJ1-5,-,ASGDRRLQH
TRBV30,TRBJ1-2,-,AWSVLGRQDRYGYT
TRBV19,TRBJ2-1,-,ASSRAGSSYNEQF
TRBV6-1,TRBJ1-6,once,ASSEARGGNVASPLH
TRBV25-1,TRBJ1-2,-,ASSGTPTYGYT
TRBV27,TRBJ2-3,few,ASSFRTGRGDTQY
TRBV11-2,TRBJ2-6,-,ASSRSWGFFSSGANVLT
TRBV5-1,TRBJ2-1,-,ASSLWSSGDNEQF
TRBV4-1,TRBJ1-5,-,ASSQDPRDISYSNQPQH
TRBV19,TRBJ1-1,-,ASSMGGATEAF
TRBV9,TRBJ1-4,-,ASSVGTASNEKLF
TRBV10-3,TRBJ2-7,-,ASSLLGVGGEQY
TRBV6-5,TRBJ1-1,-,ASSRGGTEAF
TRBV9,TRBJ2-5,-,ASSVGLQETQY
TRBV11-2,TRBJ1-2,-,ASSPFDRALYGYT
TRBV5-4,TRBJ2-7,-,ASSRDYSYEQY
TRBV27,TRBJ2-7,-,ASHPLSPGDEQY
TRBV4-1,TRBJ1-1,-,ASSQTGFGEAF
TRBV7-2,TRBJ1-1,-,ASSLQDRAGTEAF
TRBV5-1,TRBJ1-4,-,ASSLDGLNEKLF
TRBV20-1,TRBJ2-5,-,RGSRGTQY
TRBV27,TRBJ1-5,-,ASSFSGNSNQPQH
TRBV10-3,TRBJ2-5,-,AISPRGDQETQY
TRBV7-2,TRBJ1-2,-,ASSSGGRNRYT
TRBV19,TRBJ2-5,-,ASSIRFWAQQETQY
TRBV11-2,TRBJ2-7,-,ASSAWGYGVYEQY
TRBV5-4,TRBJ2-3,-,ASSLGGGVGGTDTQY
TRBV9,TRBJ2-1,few,ASSEQGSGNEQF
TRBV13,TRBJ2-7,once,ASSLRLAREQY
TRBV9,TRBJ1-2,-,ASSSKGRANYGYT
TRBV4-2,TRBJ2-2,-,ASSQAGPLTGELF
TRBV7-9,TRBJ2-3,medium-sized,ASTGFSVITDTQY
TRBV7-3,TRBJ2-3,few,ASSSRPVDTQY
TRBV6-1,TRBJ2-5,-,ASSEPGTAQETQY
TRBV9,TRBJ1-2,-,ASSVGREDYGYT
TRBV10-1,TRBJ2-1,-,ASSPSGSGAYNEQF
TRBV2,TRBJ2-5,-,ASSGQGARGETQY
TRBV27,TRBJ1-1,-,ASSSAGSNTETF
TRBV19,TRBJ1-3,-,ASSTRTVGNTIY
TRBV30,TRBJ1-2,-,ASPGGQGGGANYGYT